Sequencing of this TCR beta chain was carried out in a study of regulatory T cells in long-lasting Graves disease. Study-level points and caveats: The sample size was small, and this may have reduced accuracy.

The time point here: newly diagnosed GD, antithyroid drugs for less than 3 months. Construction of the TCR library relied on RNA isolated from PBMCs. Arm-PCR of CDR3 regions and iRepertoire HTBI primers were the basis on which TCR beta libraries were built. A single record per CDR3 protein comes from TCRdb applying MiXCR to the multiplex PCR reads. The table shows 400,000 to 500,000 distinct CDR3 sequences, with around 16% occurring only once. The germline V gene encodes CDR1 SGHTA and CDR2 FQGNSA. CDR3 length: 15 amino acids. V shed 3 bases and J shed 5 bases, with 16 bases lying between them. The table lists this clonotype with many counts. The antigen remains undetermined. The same specimen was also included in a second study, on T cells in Graves' hyperthyroidism and ophthalmopathy.

The specimen comprised peripheral blood mononuclear cells (PBMCs), sampled at new diagnosis, from a patient treated with antithyroid drugs. The sequence derives from a woman in her thirties or forties with Graves disease. The V gene is TRBV7-2, the J gene TRBJ2-5; D gene uncertain. Written as DNA, the CDR3 is TGTGCCAGCAGCTTGAACACATGGGATTGGGAGACCCAGTACTTC. This codes for CASSLNTWDWETQYF.